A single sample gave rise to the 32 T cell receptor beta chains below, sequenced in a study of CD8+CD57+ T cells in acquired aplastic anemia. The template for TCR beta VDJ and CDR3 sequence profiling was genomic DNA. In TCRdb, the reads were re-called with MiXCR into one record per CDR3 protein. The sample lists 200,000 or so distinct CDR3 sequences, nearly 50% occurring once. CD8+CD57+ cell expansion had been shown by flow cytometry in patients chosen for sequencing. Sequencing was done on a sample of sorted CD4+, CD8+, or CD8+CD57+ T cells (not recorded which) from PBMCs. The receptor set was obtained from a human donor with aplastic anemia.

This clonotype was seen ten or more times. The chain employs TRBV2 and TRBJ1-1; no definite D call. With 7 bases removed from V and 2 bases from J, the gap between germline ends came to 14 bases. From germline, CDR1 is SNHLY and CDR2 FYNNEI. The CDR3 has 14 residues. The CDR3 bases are TGTGCCAGCACCAGACAAGGTGATAACACTGAAGCTTTCTTT. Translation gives CASTRQGDNTEAFF.

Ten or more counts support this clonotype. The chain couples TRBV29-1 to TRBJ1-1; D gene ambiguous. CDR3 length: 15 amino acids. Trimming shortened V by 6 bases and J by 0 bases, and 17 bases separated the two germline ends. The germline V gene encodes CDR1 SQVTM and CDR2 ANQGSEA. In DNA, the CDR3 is TGCAGCGTATATTGGTACAGAGCCTTGAACACTGAAGCTTTCTTT. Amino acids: CSVYWYRALNTEAFF.

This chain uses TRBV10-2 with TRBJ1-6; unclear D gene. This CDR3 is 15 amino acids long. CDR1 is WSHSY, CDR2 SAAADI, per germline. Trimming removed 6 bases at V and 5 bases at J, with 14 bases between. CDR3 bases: TGCGCCAGCAGCCGAACAGAGGGTGATAATTCACCCCTCCACTTT. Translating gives CASSRTEGDNSPLHF.

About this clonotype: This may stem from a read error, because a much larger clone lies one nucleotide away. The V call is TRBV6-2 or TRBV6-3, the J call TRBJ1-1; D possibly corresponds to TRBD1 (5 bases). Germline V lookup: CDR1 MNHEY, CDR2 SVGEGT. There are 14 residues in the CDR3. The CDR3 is CASRQGSLKTEAFF. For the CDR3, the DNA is TGTGCCAGCAGGCAGGGCAGCCTGAAAACTGAAGCTTTCTTT.

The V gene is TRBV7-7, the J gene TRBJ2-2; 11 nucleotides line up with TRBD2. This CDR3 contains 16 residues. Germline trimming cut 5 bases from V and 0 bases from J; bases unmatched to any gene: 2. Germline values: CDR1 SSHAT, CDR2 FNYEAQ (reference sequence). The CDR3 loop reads CASSQGLAANTGELFF. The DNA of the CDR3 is TGTGCCAGCAGCCAGGGACTAGCGGCGAACACCGGGGAGCTGTTTTTT.

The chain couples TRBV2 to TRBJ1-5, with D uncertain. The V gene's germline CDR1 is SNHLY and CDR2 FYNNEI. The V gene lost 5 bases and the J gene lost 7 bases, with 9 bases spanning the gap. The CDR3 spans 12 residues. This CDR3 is CASSSSLQPQHF. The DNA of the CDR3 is TGTGCCAGCAGTTCGTCGTTGCAGCCCCAGCATTTT.

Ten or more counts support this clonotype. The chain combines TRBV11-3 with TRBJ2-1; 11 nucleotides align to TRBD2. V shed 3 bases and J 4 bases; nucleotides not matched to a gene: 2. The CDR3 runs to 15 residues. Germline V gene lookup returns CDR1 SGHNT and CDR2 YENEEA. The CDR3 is CASSLGLAEYNEQFF. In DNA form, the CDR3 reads TGTGCCAGCAGCTTGGGACTAGCGGAGTACAATGAGCAGTTCTTC.

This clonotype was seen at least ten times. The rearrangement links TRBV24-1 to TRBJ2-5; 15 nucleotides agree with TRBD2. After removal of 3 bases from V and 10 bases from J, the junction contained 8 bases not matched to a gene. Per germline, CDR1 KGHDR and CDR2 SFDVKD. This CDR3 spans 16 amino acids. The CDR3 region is CATSDPAGTSGRIQYF. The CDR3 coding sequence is TGTGCCACCAGTGATCCTGCCGGGACTAGCGGGAGGATCCAGTACTTC.

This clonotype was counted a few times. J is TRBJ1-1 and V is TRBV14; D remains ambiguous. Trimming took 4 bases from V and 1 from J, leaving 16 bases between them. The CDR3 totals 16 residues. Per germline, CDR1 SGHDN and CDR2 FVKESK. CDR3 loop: CASSPNGDTRNTEAFF. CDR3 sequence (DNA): TGTGCCAGCAGCCCGAACGGTGACACGAGGAACACTGAAGCTTTCTTT.

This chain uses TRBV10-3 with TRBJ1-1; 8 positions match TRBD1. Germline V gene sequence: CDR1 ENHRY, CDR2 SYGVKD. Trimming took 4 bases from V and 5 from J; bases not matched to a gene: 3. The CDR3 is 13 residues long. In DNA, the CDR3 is TGTGCCATCAGTGCAGGGGGCGCGACTGAAGCTTTCTTT. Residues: CAISAGGATEAFF.

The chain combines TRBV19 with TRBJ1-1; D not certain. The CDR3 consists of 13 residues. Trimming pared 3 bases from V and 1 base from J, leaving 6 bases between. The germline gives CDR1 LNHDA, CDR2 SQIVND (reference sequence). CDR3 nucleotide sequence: TGTGCCAGTAGTATTAAGTCGAACACTGAAGCTTTCTTT. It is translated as CASSIKSNTEAFF.

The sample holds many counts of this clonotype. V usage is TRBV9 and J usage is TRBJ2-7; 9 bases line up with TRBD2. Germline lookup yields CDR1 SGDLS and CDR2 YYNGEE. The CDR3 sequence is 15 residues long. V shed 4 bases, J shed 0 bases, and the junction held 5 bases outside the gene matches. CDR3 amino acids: CASSPTSGSSYEQYF. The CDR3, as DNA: TGTGCCAGCAGCCCAACTAGCGGGTCCTCCTACGAGCAGTACTTC.

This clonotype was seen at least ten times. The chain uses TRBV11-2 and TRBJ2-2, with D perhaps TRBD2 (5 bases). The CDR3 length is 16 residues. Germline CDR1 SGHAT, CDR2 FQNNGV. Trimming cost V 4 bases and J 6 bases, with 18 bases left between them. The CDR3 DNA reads TGTGCCAGCAGCTCCAGGTGGCTAGCTCGCCCCGGGGAGCTGTTTTTT. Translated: CASSSRWLARPGELFF.

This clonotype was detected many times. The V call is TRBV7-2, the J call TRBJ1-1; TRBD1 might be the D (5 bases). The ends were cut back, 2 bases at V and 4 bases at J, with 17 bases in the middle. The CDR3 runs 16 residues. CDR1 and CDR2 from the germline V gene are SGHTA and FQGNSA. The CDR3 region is CASSLPGVGGATEAFF. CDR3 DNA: TGTGCCAGCAGCTTACCCGGGGTTGGCGGGGCCACTGAAGCTTTCTTT.

This CDR3 is CSASMTGEYGYTF. Here the CDR3 DNA reads TGCAGTGCTTCCATGACAGGGGAGTATGGCTACACCTTC. This rearrangement joins TRBV20-1 to TRBJ1-2; 8 nucleotides line up with TRBD1. The length of the CDR3 is 13 residues. Looked up from germline, CDR1 is DFQATT and CDR2 is SNEGSKA (reference sequence). The J segment lost 5 bases and the V segment lost 5 bases, leaving 7 bases of the junction unmatched.

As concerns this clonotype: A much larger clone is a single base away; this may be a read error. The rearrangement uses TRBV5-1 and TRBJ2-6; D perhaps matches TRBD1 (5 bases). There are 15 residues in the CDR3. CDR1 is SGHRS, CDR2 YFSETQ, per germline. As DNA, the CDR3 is TGCGCCAGCGGCTTGGACAACTCTGGGGCCAACGTCCTGACTTTC. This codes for CASGLDNSGANVLTF.

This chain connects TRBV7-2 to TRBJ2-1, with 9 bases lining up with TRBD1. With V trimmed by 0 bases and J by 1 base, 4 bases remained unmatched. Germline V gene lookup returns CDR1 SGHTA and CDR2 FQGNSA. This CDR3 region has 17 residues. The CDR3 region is CASSLAGTGISYNEQFF. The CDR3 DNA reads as TGTGCCAGCAGCTTAGCCGGGACAGGGATATCCTACAATGAGCAGTTCTTC.

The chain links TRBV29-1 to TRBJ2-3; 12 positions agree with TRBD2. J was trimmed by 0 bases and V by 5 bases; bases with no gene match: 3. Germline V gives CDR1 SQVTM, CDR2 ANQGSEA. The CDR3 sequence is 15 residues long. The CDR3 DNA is TGCAGCGTTCCCGGGACTAGCGGGAGCACAGATACGCAGTATTTT. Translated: CSVPGTSGSTDTQYF.

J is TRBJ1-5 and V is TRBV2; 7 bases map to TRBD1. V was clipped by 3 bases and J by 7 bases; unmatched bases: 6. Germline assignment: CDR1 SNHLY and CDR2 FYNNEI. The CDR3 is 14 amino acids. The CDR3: CASSEVGGGQPQHF. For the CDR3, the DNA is TGTGCCAGCAGTGAGGTAGGGGGCGGGCAGCCCCAGCATTTT.

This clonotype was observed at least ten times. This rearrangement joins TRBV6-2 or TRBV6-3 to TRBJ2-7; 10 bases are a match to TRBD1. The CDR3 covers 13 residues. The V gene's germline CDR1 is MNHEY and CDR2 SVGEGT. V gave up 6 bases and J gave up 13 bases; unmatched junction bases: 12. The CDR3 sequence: CASRPPAGTGEYF. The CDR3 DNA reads TGTGCCAGCAGACCCCCGGCTGGGACAGGGGAATACTTC.

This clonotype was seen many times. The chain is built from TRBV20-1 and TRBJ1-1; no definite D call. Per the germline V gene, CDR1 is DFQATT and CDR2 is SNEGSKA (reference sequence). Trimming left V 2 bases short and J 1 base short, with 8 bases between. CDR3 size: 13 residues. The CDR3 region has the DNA TGCAGTGCTAGAAAACACCAGAACACTGAAGCTTTCTTT. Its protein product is CSARKHQNTEAFF.

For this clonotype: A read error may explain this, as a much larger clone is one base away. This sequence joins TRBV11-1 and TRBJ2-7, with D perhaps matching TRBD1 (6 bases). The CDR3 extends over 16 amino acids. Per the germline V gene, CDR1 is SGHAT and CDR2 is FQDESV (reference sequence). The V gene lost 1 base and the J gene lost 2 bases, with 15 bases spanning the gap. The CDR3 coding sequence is TGTGCCAGCAGCTTAGGTTCACAGGGTCCGACCTACGAGCAGTACTTC. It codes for CASSLGSQGPTYEQYF.

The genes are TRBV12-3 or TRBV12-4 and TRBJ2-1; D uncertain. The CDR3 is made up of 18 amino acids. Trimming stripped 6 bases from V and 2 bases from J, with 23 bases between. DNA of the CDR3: TGTGCCAGCAGCCCCCTCCCTGTGGGAAATAACCCCTACAATGAGCAGTTCTTC. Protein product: CASSPLPVGNNPYNEQFF.

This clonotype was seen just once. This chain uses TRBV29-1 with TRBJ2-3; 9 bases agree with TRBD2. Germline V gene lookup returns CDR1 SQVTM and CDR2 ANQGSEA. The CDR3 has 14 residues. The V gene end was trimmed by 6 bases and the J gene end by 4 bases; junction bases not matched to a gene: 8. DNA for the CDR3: TGCAGCGTCGTACTAGCGGGTAGGGCAGATACGCAGTATTTT. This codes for CSVVLAGRADTQYF.

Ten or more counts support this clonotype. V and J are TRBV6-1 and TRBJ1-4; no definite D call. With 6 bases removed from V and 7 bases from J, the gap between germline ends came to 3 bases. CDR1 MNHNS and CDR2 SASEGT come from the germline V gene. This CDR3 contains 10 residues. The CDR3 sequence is CASRGEKLFF. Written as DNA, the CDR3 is TGTGCCAGCAGAGGTGAAAAACTGTTTTTT.

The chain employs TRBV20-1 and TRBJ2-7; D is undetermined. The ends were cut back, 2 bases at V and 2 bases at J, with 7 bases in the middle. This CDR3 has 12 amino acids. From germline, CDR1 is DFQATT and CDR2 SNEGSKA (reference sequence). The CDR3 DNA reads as TGCAGTGCTAGACCCTCGCCCTACGAGCAGTACTTC. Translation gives CSARPSPYEQYF.

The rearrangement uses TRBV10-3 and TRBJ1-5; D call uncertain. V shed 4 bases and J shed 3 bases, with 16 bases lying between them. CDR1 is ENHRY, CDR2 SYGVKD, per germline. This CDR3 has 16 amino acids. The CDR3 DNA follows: TGTGCCATCAGTGCTAGAGATAGGCGGACCAATCAGCCCCAGCATTTT. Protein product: CAISARDRRTNQPQHF.

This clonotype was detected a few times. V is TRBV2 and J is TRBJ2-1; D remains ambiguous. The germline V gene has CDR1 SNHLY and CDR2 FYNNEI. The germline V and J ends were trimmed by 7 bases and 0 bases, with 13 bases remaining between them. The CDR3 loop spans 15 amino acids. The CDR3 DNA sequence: TGTGCCAGCATAACCCCACCGAGCTCCTACAATGAGCAGTTCTTC. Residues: CASITPPSSYNEQFF.

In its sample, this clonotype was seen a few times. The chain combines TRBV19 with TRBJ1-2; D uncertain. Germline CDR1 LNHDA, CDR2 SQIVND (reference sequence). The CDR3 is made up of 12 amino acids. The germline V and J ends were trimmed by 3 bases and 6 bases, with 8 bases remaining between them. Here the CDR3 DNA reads TGTGCCAGTAGTATCCGAAGGCATGGCTACACCTTC. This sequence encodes CASSIRRHGYTF. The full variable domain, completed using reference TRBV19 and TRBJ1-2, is DGGITQSPKYLFRKEGQNVTLSCEQNLNHDAMYWYRQDPGQGLRLIYYSQIVNDFQKGDIAEGYSVSREKKESFPLTVTSAQKNPTAFYLCASSIRRHGYTFGSGTRLTVV.

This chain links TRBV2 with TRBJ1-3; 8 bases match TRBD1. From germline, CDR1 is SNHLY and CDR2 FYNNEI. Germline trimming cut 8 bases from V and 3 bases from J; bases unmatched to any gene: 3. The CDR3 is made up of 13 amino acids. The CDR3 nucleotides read TGTGCCAGCGACAGGGGCGGTGGAAACACCATATATTTT. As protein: CASDRGGGNTIYF.

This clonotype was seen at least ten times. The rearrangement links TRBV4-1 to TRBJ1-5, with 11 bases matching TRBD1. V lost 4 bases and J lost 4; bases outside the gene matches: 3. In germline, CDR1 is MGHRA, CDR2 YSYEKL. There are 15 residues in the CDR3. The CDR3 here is CASSRDRGENQPQHF. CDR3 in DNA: TGCGCCAGCAGCCGGGACAGGGGGGAGAATCAGCCCCAGCATTTT.

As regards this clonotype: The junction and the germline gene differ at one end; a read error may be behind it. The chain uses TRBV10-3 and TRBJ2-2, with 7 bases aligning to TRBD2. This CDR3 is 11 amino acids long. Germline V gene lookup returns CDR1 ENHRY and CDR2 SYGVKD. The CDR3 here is CAISDGGGLFF. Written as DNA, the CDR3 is TGTGCCATCAGCGACGGCGGGGGGCTGTTTTTT.